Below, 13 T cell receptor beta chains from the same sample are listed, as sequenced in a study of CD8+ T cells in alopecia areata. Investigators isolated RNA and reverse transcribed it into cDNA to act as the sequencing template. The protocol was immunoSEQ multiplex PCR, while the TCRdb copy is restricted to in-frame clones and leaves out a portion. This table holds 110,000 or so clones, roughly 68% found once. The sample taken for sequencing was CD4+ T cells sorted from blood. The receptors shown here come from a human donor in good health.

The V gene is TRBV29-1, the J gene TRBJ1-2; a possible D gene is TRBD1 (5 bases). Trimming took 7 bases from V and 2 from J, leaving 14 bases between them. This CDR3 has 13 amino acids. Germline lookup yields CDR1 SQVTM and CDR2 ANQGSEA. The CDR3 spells CSAGAGQNYGYTF. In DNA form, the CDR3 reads TGCAGCGCTGGGGCAGGGCAGAACTATGGCTACACCTTC.

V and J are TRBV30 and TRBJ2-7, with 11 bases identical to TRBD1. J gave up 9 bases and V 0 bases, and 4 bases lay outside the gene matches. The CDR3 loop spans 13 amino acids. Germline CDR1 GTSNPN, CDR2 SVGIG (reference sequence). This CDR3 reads CAWSVRTGGGQYF. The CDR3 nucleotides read TGTGCCTGGAGTGTACGGACAGGGGGCGGGCAGTACTTC. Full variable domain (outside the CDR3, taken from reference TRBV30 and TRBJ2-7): SQTIHQWPATLVQPVGSPLSLECTVEGTSNPNLYWYRQAAGRGLQLLFYSVGIGQISSEVPQNLSASRPQDRQFILSSKKLLLSDSGFYLCAWSVRTGGGQYFGPGTRLTVT.

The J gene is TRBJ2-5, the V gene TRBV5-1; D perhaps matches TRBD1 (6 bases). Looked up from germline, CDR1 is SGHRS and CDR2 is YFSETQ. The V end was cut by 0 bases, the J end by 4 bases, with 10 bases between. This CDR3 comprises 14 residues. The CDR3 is CASSLARGGETQYF. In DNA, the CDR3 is TGCGCCAGCAGCTTGGCCAGGGGCGGAGAGACCCAGTACTTC.

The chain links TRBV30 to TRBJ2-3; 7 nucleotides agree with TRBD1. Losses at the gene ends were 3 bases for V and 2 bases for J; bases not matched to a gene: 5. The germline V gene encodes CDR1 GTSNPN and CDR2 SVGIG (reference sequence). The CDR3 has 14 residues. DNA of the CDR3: TGTGCCTGGAGCAGGACAGGCCTCACAGATACGCAGTATTTT. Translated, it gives CAWSRTGLTDTQYF.

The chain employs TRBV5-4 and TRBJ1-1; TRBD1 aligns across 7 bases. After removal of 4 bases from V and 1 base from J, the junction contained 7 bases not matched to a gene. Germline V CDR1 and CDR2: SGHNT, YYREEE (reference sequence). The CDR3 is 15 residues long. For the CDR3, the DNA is TGTGCCAGCAGCCGGGACAGAAATAAGAACACTGAAGCTTTCTTT. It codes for CASSRDRNKNTEAFF. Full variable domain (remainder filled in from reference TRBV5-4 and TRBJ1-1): ETGVTQSPTHLIKTRGQQVTLRCSSQSGHNTVSWYQQALGQGPQFIFQYYREEENGRGNFPPRFSGLQFPNYSSELNVNALELDDSALYLCASSRDRNKNTEAFFGQGTRLTVV.

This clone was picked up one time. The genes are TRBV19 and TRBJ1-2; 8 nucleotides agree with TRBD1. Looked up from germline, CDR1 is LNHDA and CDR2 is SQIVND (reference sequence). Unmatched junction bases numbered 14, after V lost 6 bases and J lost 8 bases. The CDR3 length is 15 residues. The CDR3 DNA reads TGTGCCAGTAGACCATCCTCGGACAGGGCTGGGGGCTACACCTTC. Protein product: CASRPSSDRAGGYTF.

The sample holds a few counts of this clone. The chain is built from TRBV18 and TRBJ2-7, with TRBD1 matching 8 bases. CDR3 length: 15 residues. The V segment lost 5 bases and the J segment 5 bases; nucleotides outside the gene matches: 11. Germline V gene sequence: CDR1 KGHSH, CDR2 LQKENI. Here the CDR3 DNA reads TGTGCCAGCTCAGAAGACGGACAGGGCAACCACGAGCAGTACTTC. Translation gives CASSEDGQGNHEQYF. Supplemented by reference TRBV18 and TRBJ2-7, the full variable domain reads NAGVMQNPRHLVRRRGQEARLRCSPMKGHSHVYWYRQLPEEGLKFMVYLQKENIIDESGMPKERFSAEFPKEGPSILRIQQVVRGDSAAYFCASSEDGQGNHEQYFGPGTRLTVT.

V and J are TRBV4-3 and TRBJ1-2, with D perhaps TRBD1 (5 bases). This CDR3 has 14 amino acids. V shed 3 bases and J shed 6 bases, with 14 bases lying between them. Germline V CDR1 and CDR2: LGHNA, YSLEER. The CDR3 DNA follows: TGCGCCAGCAGCCACCCTGGGGCAGGGAATGGCTACACCTTC. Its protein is CASSHPGAGNGYTF.

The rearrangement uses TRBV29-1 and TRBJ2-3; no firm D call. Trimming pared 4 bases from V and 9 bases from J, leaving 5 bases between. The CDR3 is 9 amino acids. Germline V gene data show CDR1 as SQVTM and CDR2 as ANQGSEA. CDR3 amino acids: CSVGKTQYF. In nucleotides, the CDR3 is TGCAGCGTTGGAAAGACGCAGTATTTT.

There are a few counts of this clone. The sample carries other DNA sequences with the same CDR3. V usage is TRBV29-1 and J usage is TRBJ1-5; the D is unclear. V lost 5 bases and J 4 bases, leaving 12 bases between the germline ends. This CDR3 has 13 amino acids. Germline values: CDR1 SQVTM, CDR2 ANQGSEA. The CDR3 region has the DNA TGCAGCGTTTCCAGAGGGCCTAATCAGCCCCAGCATTTT. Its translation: CSVSRGPNQPQHF. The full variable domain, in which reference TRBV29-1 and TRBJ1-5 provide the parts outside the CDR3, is SAVISQKPSRDICQRGTSLTIQCQVDSQVTMMFWYRQQPGQSLTLIATANQGSEATYESGFVIDKFPISRPNLTFSTLTVSNMSPEDSSIYLCSVSRGPNQPQHFGDGTRLSIL.

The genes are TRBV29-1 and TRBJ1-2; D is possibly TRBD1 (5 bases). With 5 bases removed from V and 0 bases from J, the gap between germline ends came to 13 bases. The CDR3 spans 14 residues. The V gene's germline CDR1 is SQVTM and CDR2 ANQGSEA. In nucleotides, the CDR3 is TGCAGCGTTTCGCGGGGACCCGCTAACTATGGCTACACCTTC. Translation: CSVSRGPANYGYTF.

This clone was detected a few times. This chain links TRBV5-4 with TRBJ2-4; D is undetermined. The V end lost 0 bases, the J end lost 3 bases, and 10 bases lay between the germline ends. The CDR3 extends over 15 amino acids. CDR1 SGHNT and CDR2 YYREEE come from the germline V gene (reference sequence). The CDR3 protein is CASSLGPIDKNIQYF. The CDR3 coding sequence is TGTGCCAGCAGCTTGGGCCCGATAGACAAAAACATTCAGTACTTC.

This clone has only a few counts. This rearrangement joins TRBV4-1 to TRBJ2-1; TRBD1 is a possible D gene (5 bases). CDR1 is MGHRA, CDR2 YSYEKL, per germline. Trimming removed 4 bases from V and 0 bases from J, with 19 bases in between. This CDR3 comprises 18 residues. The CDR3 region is CASSREPPTASSYNEQFF. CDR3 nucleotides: TGCGCCAGCAGCCGAGAACCCCCGACAGCGAGCTCCTACAATGAGCAGTTCTTC.